This T cell receptor (beta chain) was sequenced for a study of T cells after yellow fever vaccination (dated by TCRdb to about 2019). For context, the study as a whole: Libraries from fractions with low cell numbers were prepared with the SMART-Seq v4 Ultra Low Input RNA kit. Blood was drawn at multiple timepoints before and after primary and secondary immunization, with bulk PBMC replicates and cell subsets isolated. The cohort comprised two healthy male donors, one aged 18 to 30 and one aged 30 to 40 years. To follow T-cell clones before and after primary and booster YFV17D yellow fever vaccination, bulk TCR alpha and beta repertoires were sequenced over time. Overall study outcomes, separate from this receptor: A small share of clonotypes was detected in both CD4 and CD8 compartments, with the overlap likely arising from convergent recombination. Most clones expanded after primary vaccination (96% of CD4 and approximately 90% of CD8) were re-detected after the booster, suggesting that broad memory maintenance occurred. Compared with the primary T-cell response, the secondary T-cell response was faster but weaker, reaching its peak on day 5 rather than on day 15. Computational filtering was needed because FACS-sorted repertoires could contain abundant contaminating clonotypes from the bulk population. Because only a couple of donors were included in the study, the extent to which the findings can be generalized is limited.

Here V drops 6 bases and J drops 3 bases, and the junction holds 10 bases not matched to any gene. Its CDR3 holds 16 amino acids, cysteine through phenylalanine. The entry retains the CDR3 DNA only, 48 bases that are in frame from base 1. The germline V gene (reference sequence) specifies DFQATT as CDR1 and SNEGSKA as CDR2. TCR cDNA was synthesized by 5'RACE template switching, through which a universal primer site and unique molecular identifiers were introduced. cDNA synthesis was primed from both the TCR alpha and TCR beta constant segments. Libraries were amplified in two PCR steps, with sample barcodes and sequencing adapters added in the second step. Sequencing of libraries was done on Illumina HiSeq 2500 (2x100 bp) or NovaSeq (2x150 bp). On the authors' methods: MIGEC handled demultiplexing of reads and collapsing into UMI consensus sequences, while MiXCR performed V(D)J alignment. Clonotypes responding to the vaccine were identified with edgeR on replicate PBMC samples, with the criteria of FDR below 0.01 and a log2 fold change above 5 up to day 15. Each bulk clonotype was labeled CD4 or CD8 based on which sequenced repertoire, CD4 or CD8, contained the clonotype at higher abundance. TCRdb reprocessing: public reads trimmed at Q25 with fastp, clones called with MiXCR, in-frame beta chains kept. Duplicate CDR3 protein sequences are folded into a single record with the most common DNA and genes. These V and J calls are TCRdb output, not the study's own analysis. The sample table records 500,000 to 650,000 distinct CDR3 sequences; around an eighth of these occur just once. The biggest ten clones account for under 15% of the sample.

Only a few counts were recorded for this clonotype. Its binding antigen is unknown. Within one base of it there is no much larger clone, and no base qualities were kept. The treatment or condition tag for this specimen amounts to: live attenuated yellow fever vaccine strain. At every blood-draw timepoint, two biological replicates of bulk PBMCs were collected. A standard Ficoll-Paque protocol was used to isolate PBMCs from peripheral blood. RNA was extracted with TriZol from bulk PBMCs, CD4 and CD8 fractions, and dextramer-positive and dextramer-negative fractions. The receptor was derived from a man aged 25-40 years who received the YFV17D yellow fever vaccine. The receptor chain draws on TRBV20-1 and TRBJ2-7, with TRBD2 identical over 14 junction bases. Sequenced here: PBMCs, sampled on the day of the yellow fever booster vaccination. CDR3 sequence: CSAAGTSGRSIYEQYF. The DNA reads TGCAGTGCGGCCGGGACTAGCGGGAGATCAATCTACGAGCAGTACTTC.